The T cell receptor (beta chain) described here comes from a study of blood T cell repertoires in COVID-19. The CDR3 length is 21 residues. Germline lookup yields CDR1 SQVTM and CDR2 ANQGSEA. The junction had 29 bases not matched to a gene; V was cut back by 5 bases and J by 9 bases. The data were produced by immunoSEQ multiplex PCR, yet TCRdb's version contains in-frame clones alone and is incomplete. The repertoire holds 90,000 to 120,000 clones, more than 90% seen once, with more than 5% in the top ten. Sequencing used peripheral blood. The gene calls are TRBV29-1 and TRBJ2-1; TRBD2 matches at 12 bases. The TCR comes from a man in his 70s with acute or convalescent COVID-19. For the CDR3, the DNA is TGCAGCGTTAAGACTGATTCCGGACAGGGGAAGACTAGCGGGAGTTGGATTGAGCAGTTCTTC. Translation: CSVKTDSGQGKTSGSWIEQFF.